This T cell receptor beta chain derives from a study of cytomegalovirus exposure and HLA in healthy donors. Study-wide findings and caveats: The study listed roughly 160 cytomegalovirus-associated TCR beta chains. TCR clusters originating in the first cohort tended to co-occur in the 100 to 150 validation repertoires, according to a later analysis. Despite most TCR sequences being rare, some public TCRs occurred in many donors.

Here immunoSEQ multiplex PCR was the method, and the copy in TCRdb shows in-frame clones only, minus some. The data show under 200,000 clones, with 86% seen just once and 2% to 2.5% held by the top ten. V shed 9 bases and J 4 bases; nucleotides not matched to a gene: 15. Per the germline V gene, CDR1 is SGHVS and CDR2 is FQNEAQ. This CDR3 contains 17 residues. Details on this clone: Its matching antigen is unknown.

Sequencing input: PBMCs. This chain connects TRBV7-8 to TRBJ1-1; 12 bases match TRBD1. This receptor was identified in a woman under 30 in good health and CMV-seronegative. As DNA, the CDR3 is TGTGCCAGTTATCCCTTCGGGACAGGGGGCATGGGCACTGAAGCTTTCTTT. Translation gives CASYPFGTGGMGTEAFF.